Sequencing of this T cell receptor (beta chain) was carried out in a study of T cell clones after liver transplantation. Study-wide findings and caveats: Low donor cell numbers restricted donor-reactive repertoire measurement in two subjects.

The ends lost 4 bases at V and 13 bases at J; junction bases unmatched: 10. The CDR3 sequence is 14 residues long. The germline V gene encodes CDR1 SGDLS and CDR2 YYNGEE. Of note for this clone: Its antigen remains unknown.

TCRdb keeps only in-frame clones here, not all; method: immunoSEQ multiplex PCR. The sample lists roughly 62,000 clones; about 70% were seen once. This rearrangement joins TRBV9 to TRBJ2-1; 11 nucleotides agree with TRBD2. The specimen comprised CD4+ T cells from blood, sampled at the approximately 16-month timepoint. This TCR came from a human patient who received a liver transplant. The graft donor may have contributed some T cells. The CDR3 DNA follows: TGTGCCAGCAGCCCGCGGGTAGCGGGGGGGCCTCAGTTCTTC. Its protein is CASSPRVAGGPQFF.